This T cell receptor (beta chain) comes out of a study of neoadjuvant anti-PD-1 for oral cavity cancer. About the research overall: Patients mostly received three to four biweekly nivolumab doses at 3 mg/kg before surgery.

About this clone itself: Its antigen is not identified.

Overall study results and limits: Treg/Th17 ratio rose with pretreatment blood and fell with post-treatment tumor TCRbeta clonality. TCR analyses covered only a few patients per response group.

Noted time point: after neoadjuvant nivolumab, at surgical resection. Trimming cost V 0 bases and J 5 bases, with 14 bases left between them. The CDR3 loop spans 15 amino acids. From germline, CDR1 is SGDLS and CDR2 YYNGEE. Produced via immunoSEQ multiplex PCR; TCRdb's table is partial and in-frame only. The sample has about 32,000 clones; just under 80% are singletons. The source material was PBMCs, sampled after nivolumab (anti-PD-1) treatment. This sequence joins TRBV9 and TRBJ1-1; D is uncertain. The TCR sequence derives from a person between 40 and 85 years old with oral cavity squamous cell carcinoma. The CDR3 spells CASSVGPNSGTEAFF. In DNA form, the CDR3 reads TGTGCCAGCAGCGTAGGTCCCAATTCGGGGACTGAAGCTTTCTTT.